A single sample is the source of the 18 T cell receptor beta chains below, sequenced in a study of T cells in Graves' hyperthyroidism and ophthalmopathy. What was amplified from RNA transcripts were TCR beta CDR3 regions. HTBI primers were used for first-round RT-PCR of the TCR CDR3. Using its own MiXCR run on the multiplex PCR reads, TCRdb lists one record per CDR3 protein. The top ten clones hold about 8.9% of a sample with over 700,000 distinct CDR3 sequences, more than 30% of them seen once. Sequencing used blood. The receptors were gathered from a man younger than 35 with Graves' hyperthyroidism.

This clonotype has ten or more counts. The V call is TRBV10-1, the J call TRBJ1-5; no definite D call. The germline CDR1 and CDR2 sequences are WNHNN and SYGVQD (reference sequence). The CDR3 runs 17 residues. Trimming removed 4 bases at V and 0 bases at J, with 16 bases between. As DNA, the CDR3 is TGCGCCAGCAGTGTGCCGGGCCGCGAGTATAGCAATCAGCCCCAGCATTTT. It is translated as CASSVPGREYSNQPQHF.

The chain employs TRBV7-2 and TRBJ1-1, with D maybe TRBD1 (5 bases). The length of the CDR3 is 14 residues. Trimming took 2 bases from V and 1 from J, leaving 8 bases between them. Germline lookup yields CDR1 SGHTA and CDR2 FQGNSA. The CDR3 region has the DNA TGTGCCAGCAGCTTATTCGACAGGAACACTGAAGCTTTCTTT. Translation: CASSLFDRNTEAFF.

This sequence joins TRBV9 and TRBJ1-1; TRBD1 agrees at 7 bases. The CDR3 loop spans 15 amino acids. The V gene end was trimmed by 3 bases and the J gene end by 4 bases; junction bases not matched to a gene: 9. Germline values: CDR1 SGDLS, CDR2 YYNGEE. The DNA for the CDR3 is TGTGCCAGCAGCGAAGATGGGGACAGAGTCACTGAAGCTTTCTTT. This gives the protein CASSEDGDRVTEAFF.

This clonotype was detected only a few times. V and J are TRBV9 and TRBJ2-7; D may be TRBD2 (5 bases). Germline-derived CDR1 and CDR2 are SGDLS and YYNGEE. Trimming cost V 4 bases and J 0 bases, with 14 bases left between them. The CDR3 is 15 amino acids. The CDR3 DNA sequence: TGTGCCAGCAGCTTCCGGGAAGGGAGCTCCTACGAGCAGTACTTC. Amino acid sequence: CASSFREGSSYEQYF.

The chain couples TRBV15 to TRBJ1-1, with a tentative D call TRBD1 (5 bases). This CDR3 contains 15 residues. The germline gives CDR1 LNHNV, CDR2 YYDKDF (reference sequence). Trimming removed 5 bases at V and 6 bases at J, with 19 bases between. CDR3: CATSGPPGKVAEAFF. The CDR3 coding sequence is TGTGCCACCAGCGGCCCACCAGGGAAGGTTGCTGAAGCTTTCTTT.

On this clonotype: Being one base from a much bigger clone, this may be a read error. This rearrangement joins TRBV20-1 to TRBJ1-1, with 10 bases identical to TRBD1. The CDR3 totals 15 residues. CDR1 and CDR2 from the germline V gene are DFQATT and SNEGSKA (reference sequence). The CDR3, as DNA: TGCACCGCGGGGGGGACAGGGGCCTTGAACACTGAAGCTTTCTTT. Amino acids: CTAGGTGALNTEAFF.

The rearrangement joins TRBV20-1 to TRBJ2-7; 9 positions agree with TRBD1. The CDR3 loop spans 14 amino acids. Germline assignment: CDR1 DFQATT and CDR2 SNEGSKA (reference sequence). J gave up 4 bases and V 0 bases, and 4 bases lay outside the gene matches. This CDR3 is CSARETGGRYEQYF. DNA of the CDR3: TGCAGTGCTAGAGAGACAGGGGGAAGGTACGAGCAGTACTTC.

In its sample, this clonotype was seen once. As DNA, the CDR3 is TGTGCCAGCAGCTCGAGCCGGCGGCGAGAGACCCAGTACTTC. Translation: CASSSSRRRETQYF. The rearrangement joins TRBV7-9 to TRBJ2-5; D remains ambiguous. There are 14 residues in the CDR3. CDR1 is SEHNR, CDR2 FQNEAQ, per germline (reference sequence). V lost 4 bases to trimming and J lost 4 bases, with 13 bases between them.

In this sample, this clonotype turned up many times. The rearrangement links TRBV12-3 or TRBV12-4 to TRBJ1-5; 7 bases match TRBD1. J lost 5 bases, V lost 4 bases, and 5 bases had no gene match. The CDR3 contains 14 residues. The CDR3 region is CASSWGQNDQPQHF. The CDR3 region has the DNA TGTGCCAGCAGTTGGGGACAGAACGATCAGCCCCAGCATTTT.

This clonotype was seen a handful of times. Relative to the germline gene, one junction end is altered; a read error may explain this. This chain's CDR3 is CASSLGGSSEQYF. DNA for the CDR3: TGTGCCAGCAGCTTGGGAGGGTCCTCCGAGCAGTACTTC. This chain connects TRBV5-8 to TRBJ2-7; D may be TRBD2 (5 bases). The CDR3 length is 13 residues. Germline CDR1 and CDR2: SGHTS and YDEGEE.

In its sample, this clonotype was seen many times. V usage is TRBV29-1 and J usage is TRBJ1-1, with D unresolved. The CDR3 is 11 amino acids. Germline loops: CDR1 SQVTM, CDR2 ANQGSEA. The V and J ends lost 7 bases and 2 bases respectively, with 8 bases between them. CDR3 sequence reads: CSDGRNTEAFF. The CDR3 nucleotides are TGCAGCGACGGTAGAAACACTGAAGCTTTCTTT.

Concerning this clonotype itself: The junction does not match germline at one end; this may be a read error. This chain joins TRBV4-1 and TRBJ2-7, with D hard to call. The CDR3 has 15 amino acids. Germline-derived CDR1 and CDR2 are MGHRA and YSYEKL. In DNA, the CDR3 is TGTGCCAGCAGCCAAGGGCAGATCGCCTCCTACGAGCAGTACTTC. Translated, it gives CASSQGQIASYEQYF.

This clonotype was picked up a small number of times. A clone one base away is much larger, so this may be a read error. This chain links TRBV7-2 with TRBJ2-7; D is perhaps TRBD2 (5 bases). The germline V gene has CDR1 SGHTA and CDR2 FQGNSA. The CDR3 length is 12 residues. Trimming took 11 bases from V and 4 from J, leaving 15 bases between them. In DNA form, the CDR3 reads TGTGCCGGCACCTTCCGGGGATACGAGCAGTACTTC. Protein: CAGTFRGYEQYF.

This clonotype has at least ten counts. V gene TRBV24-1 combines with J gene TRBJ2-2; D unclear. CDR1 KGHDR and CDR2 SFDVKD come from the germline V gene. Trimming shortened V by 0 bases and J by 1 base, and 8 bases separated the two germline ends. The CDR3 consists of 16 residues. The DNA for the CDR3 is TGTGCCACCAGTGATTTGGAACAGCAGAACACCGGGGAGCTGTTTTTT. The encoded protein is CATSDLEQQNTGELFF.

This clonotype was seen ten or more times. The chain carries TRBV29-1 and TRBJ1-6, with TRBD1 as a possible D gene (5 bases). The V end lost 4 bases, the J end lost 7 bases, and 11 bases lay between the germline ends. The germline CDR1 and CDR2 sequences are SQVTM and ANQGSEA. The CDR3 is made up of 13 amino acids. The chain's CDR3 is CSVAQGLNSPLHF. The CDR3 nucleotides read TGCAGCGTTGCCCAGGGCCTCAATTCACCCCTCCACTTT.

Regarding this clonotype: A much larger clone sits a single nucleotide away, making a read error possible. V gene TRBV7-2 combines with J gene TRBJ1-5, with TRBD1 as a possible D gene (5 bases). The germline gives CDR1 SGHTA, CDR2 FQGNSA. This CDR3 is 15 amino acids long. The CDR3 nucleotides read TGTGTCAGCAGCCTCCGGGGCGGGTTCAATCAGCCCCAGCATTTT. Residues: CVSSLRGGFNQPQHF.

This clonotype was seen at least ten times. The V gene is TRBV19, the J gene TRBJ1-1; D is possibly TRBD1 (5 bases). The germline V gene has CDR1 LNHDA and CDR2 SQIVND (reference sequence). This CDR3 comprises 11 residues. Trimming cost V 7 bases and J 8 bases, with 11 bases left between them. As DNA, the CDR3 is TGTGCCAGTATGGTAGGGGCAGAAGCTTTCTTT. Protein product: CASMVGAEAFF.

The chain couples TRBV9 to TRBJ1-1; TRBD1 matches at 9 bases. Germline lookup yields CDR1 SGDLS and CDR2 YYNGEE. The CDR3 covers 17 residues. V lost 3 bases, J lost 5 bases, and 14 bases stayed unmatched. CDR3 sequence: CASSANRDRVGDTEAFF. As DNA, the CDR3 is TGTGCCAGCAGCGCGAACCGGGACAGGGTAGGAGATACTGAAGCTTTCTTT. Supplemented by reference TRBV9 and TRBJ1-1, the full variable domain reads DSGVTQTPKHLITATGQRVTLRCSPRSGDLSVYWYQQSLDQGLQFLIQYYNGEERAKGNILERFSAQQFPDLHSELNLSSLELGDSALYFCASSANRDRVGDTEAFFGQGTRLTVV.